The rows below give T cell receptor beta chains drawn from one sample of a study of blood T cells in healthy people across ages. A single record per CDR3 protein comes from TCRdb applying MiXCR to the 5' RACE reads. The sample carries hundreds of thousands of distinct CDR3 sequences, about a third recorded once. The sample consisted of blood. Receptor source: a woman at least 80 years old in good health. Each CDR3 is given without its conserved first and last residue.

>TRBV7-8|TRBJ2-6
ASSLLRDRGPSGANVLT
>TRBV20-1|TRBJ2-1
SATGLDGQF
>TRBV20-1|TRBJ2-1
SAGGDRVVNEQF
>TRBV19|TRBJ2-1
ASSINWGPYNEQF
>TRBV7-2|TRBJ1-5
ASSQDGGDQPQH
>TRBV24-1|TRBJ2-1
ATSRRGWGEQF
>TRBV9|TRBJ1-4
ASSPTDRGGEKRF
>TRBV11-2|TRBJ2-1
ASSFSGCNEQF
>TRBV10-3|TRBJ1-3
AISRGVGNTIY
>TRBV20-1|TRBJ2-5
SALYLGAQTQY
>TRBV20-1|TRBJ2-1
SAREGREGRQETQF
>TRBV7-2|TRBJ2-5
ASSKGRDRGGTQY
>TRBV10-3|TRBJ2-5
AISDLTPGTSAQETQY
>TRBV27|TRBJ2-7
ASSLSRKGAGFNYEQY
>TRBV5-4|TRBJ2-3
ASSLEVFTSGGGSTDTQY
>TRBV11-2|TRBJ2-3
ARGGRGGDTQY
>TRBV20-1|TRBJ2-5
SARDFAGMETQY
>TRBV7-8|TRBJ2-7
ASSSLGPGTGTYEQY
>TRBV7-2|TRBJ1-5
ASSTLSTGGNQPQH
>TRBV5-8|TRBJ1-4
ASSLENEGGREKLF
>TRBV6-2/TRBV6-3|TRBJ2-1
ASSITMGGTAQGQF
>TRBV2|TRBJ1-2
ASSVLLGSDYGYT
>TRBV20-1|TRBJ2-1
SARFGLAGDEEQF
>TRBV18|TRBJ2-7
ASSPEVSSCSEQY
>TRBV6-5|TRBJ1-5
ASSRDRVDQPQH
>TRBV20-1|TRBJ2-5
SASPSETQY
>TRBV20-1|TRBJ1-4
SAPGTGNDKLV
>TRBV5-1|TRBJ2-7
ASSLGQGGFYEQY
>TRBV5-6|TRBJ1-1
ASSLKGIKEAF
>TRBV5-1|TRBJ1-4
ASSATAYSNEKLF
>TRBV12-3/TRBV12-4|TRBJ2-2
ASRYTYTGELF
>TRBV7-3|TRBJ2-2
ASSRTEYTGELF
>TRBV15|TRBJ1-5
ATSRDRGQGQPQH
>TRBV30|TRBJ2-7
AWSVEAAYEQY
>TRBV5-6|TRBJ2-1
ASSLDSLGYNEQF
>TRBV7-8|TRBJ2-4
ASSPGLGRGGKNIQY
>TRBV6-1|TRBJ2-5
ASSLGGGQKETQY
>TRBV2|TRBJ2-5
ASAGETQY
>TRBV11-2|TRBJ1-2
ASPGAYGYT
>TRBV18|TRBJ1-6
ASSPDSNNSPLH
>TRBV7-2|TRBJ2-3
ASSLVETSGRNTQY
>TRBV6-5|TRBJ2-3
ASSYSGGGPSSTDTQY
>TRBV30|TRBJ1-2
AWSDDGRYGYT
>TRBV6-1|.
ASSESRRDRAYYEQY
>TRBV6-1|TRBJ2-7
ASSDKAKGRDEQY
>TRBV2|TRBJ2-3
ASSERGGPEKDTQY
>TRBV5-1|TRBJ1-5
ASSRGTGGQPQH
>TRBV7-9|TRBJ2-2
ASTPGAKNTGELF
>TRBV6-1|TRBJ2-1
ASSEFSLDTKQF
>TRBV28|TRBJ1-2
ASSLPSNPYGYT
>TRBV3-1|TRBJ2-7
ASSQPQGREQY
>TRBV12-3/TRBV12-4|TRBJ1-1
ASSFRGEVNTEAF